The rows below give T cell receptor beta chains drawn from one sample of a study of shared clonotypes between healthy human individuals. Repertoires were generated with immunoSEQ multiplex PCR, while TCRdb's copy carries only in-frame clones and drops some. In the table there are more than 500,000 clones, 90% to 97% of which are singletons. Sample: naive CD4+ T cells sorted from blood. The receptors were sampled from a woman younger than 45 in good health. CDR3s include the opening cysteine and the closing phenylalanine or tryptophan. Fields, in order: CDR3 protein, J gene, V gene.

CASSAGGTSNTEAFF	TRBJ1-1	TRBV11-1
CASSYGGYNQPQHF	TRBJ1-5	TRBV6-6
CASSDKSTGSGNTIYF	TRBJ1-3	TRBV7-2
CASSEAGGWNTEAFF	TRBJ1-1	TRBV6-1
CASGEGARETQYF	TRBJ2-5	TRBV28
CASSGQSSGNTIYF	TRBJ1-3	TRBV25-1
CASSLERRGGNEQYF	TRBJ2-7	TRBV13
CASSEWGNDRYEQYF	TRBJ2-7	TRBV10-1
CASSISGNYEQYF	TRBJ2-7	TRBV28
CASRRGSTDTQYF	TRBJ2-3	TRBV2
CASAPWISYNEQFF	TRBJ2-1	TRBV10-2
CASTPSGGNEQFF	TRBJ2-1	TRBV6-5
CASSPDEAGGPSEQYF	TRBJ2-7	TRBV5-1
CASSDGRSADTQYF	TRBJ2-3	TRBV9
CASSLAGDGETQYF	TRBJ2-5	TRBV5-1
CASSLVGGVDGYTF	TRBJ1-2	TRBV5-5
CASSPRTSGVWGYEQYF	TRBJ2-7	TRBV7-2
CASSDRQRGDEQYF	TRBJ2-7	TRBV6-1
CASSHRASARTDTQYF	TRBJ2-3	TRBV28
CASSLAGELGETQYF	TRBJ2-5	TRBV11-3
CASRGPPGYGNTIYF	TRBJ1-3	TRBV2
CASSQDPGPNEQFF	TRBJ2-1	TRBV4-1
CASSPGLAGNNEQFF	TRBJ2-1	TRBV7-7
CASSPRQVFGVTGELFF	TRBJ2-2	TRBV7-9
CASSPRGETEAFF	TRBJ1-1	TRBV4-2
CASSLAGLAGGLKTQYF	TRBJ2-5	TRBV5-1
CAWRPTSGRGAQETQYF	TRBJ2-5	TRBV30
CASRAGGRVYEQYF	TRBJ2-7	TRBV6-6
CASSEAIAGIYEQYF	TRBJ2-7	TRBV6-1
CASSLSGNTIYF	TRBJ1-3	TRBV7-8
CASSAAAEKLFF	TRBJ1-4	TRBV19
CATSRSGGLGQPQHF	TRBJ1-5	TRBV15
CASTLLPAGLAHF	TRBJ2-3	TRBV28